The 27 T cell receptor beta chains below all came from one sample that was sequenced in a study of memory CD4+ T cells and cytomegalovirus serostatus. Single viable CD3+CD4+CD8-CD45RO+ cells were sorted as the memory CD4+ T cells. The method was immunoSEQ multiplex PCR; TCRdb's version includes in-frame clones alone and lacks a portion of them. The sample lists nearly 60,000 clones, approximately 78% occurring once. The sequenced sample was memory CD4+ T cells from blood. The receptors stem from an adult in good health and CMV-seronegative.

The V call is TRBV27, the J call TRBJ1-5; D remains ambiguous. There are 13 residues in the CDR3. Trimming took 2 bases from V and 4 from J, leaving 6 bases between them. Germline-derived CDR1 and CDR2 are MNHEY and SMNVEV (reference sequence). The CDR3: CASSLMWNQPQHF. Here the CDR3 DNA reads TGTGCCAGCAGTTTAATGTGGAATCAGCCCCAGCATTTT.

The chain joins TRBV5-1 to TRBJ2-5, with a tentative D call TRBD2 (6 bases). There are 16 residues in the CDR3. The V gene lost 0 bases and the J gene lost 2 bases, with 14 bases spanning the gap. Germline loops: CDR1 SGHRS, CDR2 YFSETQ. CDR3 amino acids: CASSLAPIGSQETQYF. CDR3 DNA sequence: TGCGCCAGCAGCTTGGCGCCAATCGGGAGTCAAGAGACCCAGTACTTC.

This clone was counted between two and nine times. The chain combines TRBV19 with TRBJ1-1, with a possible D match to TRBD1 (5 bases). V dropped 4 bases and J dropped 5 bases, with 8 bases sitting between them. Germline CDR1 LNHDA, CDR2 SQIVND (reference sequence). This CDR3 is built from 12 residues. The DNA for the CDR3 is TGTGCCAGTAGTACCCGGGGGACTGAAGCTTTCTTT. Translated: CASSTRGTEAFF.

V usage is TRBV5-1 and J usage is TRBJ2-7; 9 bases map to TRBD1. The V gene end was trimmed by 0 bases and the J gene end by 6 bases; junction bases not matched to a gene: 7. The germline gives CDR1 SGHRS, CDR2 YFSETQ. CDR3 length: 15 residues. The DNA of the CDR3 is TGCGCCAGCAGCTTGGGGGGGACAGGGCGAGTCGAGCAGTACTTC. Its translation is CASSLGGTGRVEQYF.

V and J are TRBV11-3 and TRBJ2-7, with D unresolved. V lost 3 bases to trimming and J lost 6 bases, with 12 bases between them. Per the germline V gene, CDR1 is SGHNT and CDR2 is YENEEA. This CDR3 contains 13 residues. The CDR3 spells CASSFSRSGEQYF. The CDR3 coding sequence is TGTGCCAGCAGCTTCAGCAGGTCCGGCGAGCAGTACTTC.

The rearrangement uses TRBV4-2 and TRBJ2-1, with 7 bases aligning to TRBD2. J was trimmed by 12 bases and V by 3 bases; bases with no gene match: 17. The CDR3 loop spans 16 amino acids. The germline gives CDR1 LGHNA, CDR2 YNFKEQ. CDR3 sequence (DNA): TGTGCCAGCAGCCAGGAAAGCGGGGCCCCCCCGACGGGGCAGTTCTTC. The encoded protein is CASSQESGAPPTGQFF.

This chain joins TRBV5-1 and TRBJ2-2, with 9 bases identical to TRBD1. This CDR3 is 15 amino acids long. Germline V gene data show CDR1 as SGHRS and CDR2 as YFSETQ. J lost 3 bases, V lost 3 bases, and 3 bases had no gene match. CDR3 DNA: TGCGCCAGCAGCTCGGGACAGGGCCACACCGGGGAGCTGTTTTTT. This sequence encodes CASSSGQGHTGELFF.

The chain uses TRBV7-8 and TRBJ1-4; D call uncertain. Between the trimmed V and J ends, which lost 1 base and 0 bases, there was a span of 6 bases. This CDR3 has 15 residues. Per germline, CDR1 SGHVS and CDR2 FQNEAQ. The CDR3 sequence: CASSLDSATNEKLFF. Written as DNA, the CDR3 is TGTGCCAGCAGCTTAGACAGCGCAACTAATGAAAAACTGTTTTTT.

The chain uses TRBV6-1 and TRBJ1-2; D perhaps matches TRBD1 (6 bases). The CDR3 is made up of 13 amino acids. Germline V gene lookup returns CDR1 MNHNS and CDR2 SASEGT. V was pared by 2 bases and J by 8 bases, with 12 bases between. The CDR3 spells CASSERGIGGYTF. The CDR3 region has the DNA TGTGCCAGCAGTGAAAGGGGGATAGGCGGCTACACCTTC.

This clone was found once. The CDR3 loop is CASSFGSMNTEAFF. In DNA, the CDR3 is TGCGCCAGCAGCTTTGGTTCCATGAACACTGAAGCTTTCTTT. This rearrangement joins TRBV5-1 to TRBJ1-1; D gene uncertain. In germline, CDR1 is SGHRS, CDR2 YFSETQ. V was cut by 2 bases and J by 0 bases, with 8 bases left in between. This CDR3 is built from 14 residues.

The chain joins TRBV27 to TRBJ2-1; D call uncertain. V was cut by 4 bases and J by 12 bases, with 25 bases left in between. The V gene's germline CDR1 is MNHEY and CDR2 SMNVEV (reference sequence). The length of the CDR3 is 16 residues. CDR3 nucleotide sequence: TGTGCCAGCAGTTCAGAGACAAGAAGGCCAATACACGGGCAGTTCTTC. Its translation: CASSSETRRPIHGQFF.

The chain carries TRBV6-6 and TRBJ2-6; tentative D call: TRBD1 (5 bases). This CDR3 has 13 residues. Trimming stripped 7 bases from V and 2 bases from J, with 6 bases between. Germline V CDR1 and CDR2: MNHNY, SVGAGI (reference sequence). The CDR3 DNA sequence: TGTGCCAGCAAAGGGGCTGGGGCCAACGTCCTGACTTTC. As protein: CASKGAGANVLTF.

The chain uses TRBV20-1 and TRBJ1-2; D gene ambiguous. V gave up 3 bases and J gave up 8 bases, with 10 bases separating them. Germline V CDR1 and CDR2: DFQATT, SNEGSKA (reference sequence). The length of the CDR3 is 11 residues. The CDR3 bases are TGCAGTGCTAGCTCTCAAGGAGGCTACACCTTC. Translating it yields CSASSQGGYTF.

This chain connects TRBV19 to TRBJ2-5; D is undetermined. Germline V gene data show CDR1 as LNHDA and CDR2 as SQIVND (reference sequence). Trimming shortened V by 7 bases and J by 0 bases, and 15 bases separated the two germline ends. The CDR3 has 15 residues. CDR3 DNA sequence: TGTGCCAGTAATTCCCTTCGGAGCGACCAAGAGACCCAGTACTTC. It is translated as CASNSLRSDQETQYF.

The chain carries TRBV28 and TRBJ2-7, with 10 positions matching TRBD1. The J segment lost 5 bases and the V segment lost 6 bases, leaving 10 bases of the junction unmatched. CDR3 length: 15 residues. Germline assignment: CDR1 MDHEN and CDR2 SYDVKM. The CDR3 bases are TGTGCCAGCAGCCTAGGGGGACAGGGGCAAAACGAGCAGTACTTC. Protein product: CASSLGGQGQNEQYF.

This chain connects TRBV27 to TRBJ2-1, with D possibly matching TRBD2 (5 bases). CDR1 and CDR2 (germline): MNHEY, SMNVEV (reference sequence). V gave up 6 bases and J gave up 8 bases, with 14 bases separating them. The CDR3 spans 13 residues. The CDR3 region has the DNA TGTGCCAGCAGGGGCGGGCCCTCGTATGAGCAGTTCTTC. It is translated as CASRGGPSYEQFF.

The CDR3, as DNA: TGTGCCAGTAGTAACCCAGGACTAGCGGGAGTATCAGATACGCAGTATTTT. Translation: CASSNPGLAGVSDTQYF. This chain links TRBV19 with TRBJ2-3, with 13 positions matching TRBD2. Germline V gives CDR1 LNHDA, CDR2 SQIVND (reference sequence). V lost 4 bases to trimming and J lost 4 bases; unmatched junction nucleotides: 8. The CDR3 is made up of 17 amino acids.

The chain employs TRBV5-3 and TRBJ2-2, with 13 bases aligning to TRBD2. TRBV5-3 has ORF status, its function being uncertain. J gave up 7 bases and V 3 bases, and 18 bases lay outside the gene matches. The CDR3 contains 20 residues. The CDR3: CARSSPWTSGSPYRGGELFF. As DNA, the CDR3 is TGTGCCAGAAGCTCCCCCTGGACTAGCGGGAGCCCATACAGGGGCGGGGAGCTGTTTTTT.

This chain links TRBV7-2 with TRBJ2-1, with TRBD1 matching over 12 bases. The V and J ends lost 5 bases and 4 bases, in that order; junction bases with no gene match: 3. CDR1 is SGHTA, CDR2 FQGNSA, per germline. The CDR3 length is 15 residues. The CDR3 loop is CASSAGQGAYNEQFF. The CDR3 DNA sequence: TGTGCCAGCAGCGCGGGACAGGGGGCTTACAATGAGCAGTTCTTC.

This chain joins TRBV7-8 and TRBJ2-1; weak D call: TRBD1 (7 bases). The V end was cut by 5 bases, the J end by 7 bases, with 18 bases between. The CDR3 sequence is 15 residues long. Germline V gene data show CDR1 as SGHVS and CDR2 as FQNEAQ. CDR3: CASSPDRAGGNEQFF. Written as DNA, the CDR3 is TGTGCCAGCAGCCCCGACAGGGCCGGAGGGAATGAGCAGTTCTTC.

J is TRBJ2-3 and V is TRBV7-3; D call uncertain. Deletions cut 5 bases from V and 2 bases from J, with 8 bases between. The CDR3 consists of 13 residues. Germline V gene lookup returns CDR1 SGHTA and CDR2 FQGTGA. Written as DNA, the CDR3 is TGTGCCAGCAGCCGTGGGTACACAGATACGCAGTATTTT. It translates to CASSRGYTDTQYF.

The CDR3 sequence is CASLWTGLTYEQYF. The CDR3 DNA is TGTGCCAGTCTCTGGACAGGTCTTACCTACGAGCAGTACTTC. The chain uses TRBV19 and TRBJ2-7; TRBD1 agrees at 7 bases. Germline CDR1 and CDR2: LNHDA and SQIVND (reference sequence). This CDR3 region has 14 residues. Unmatched junction bases numbered 9, after V lost 8 bases and J lost 2 bases.

The V and J genes are TRBV19 and TRBJ1-5; D gene unclear. The CDR3 is 16 residues long. Per germline, CDR1 LNHDA and CDR2 SQIVND (reference sequence). V was cut by 4 bases and J by 6 bases, with 19 bases left in between. This CDR3 is CASSSYGRNTGQPQHF. CDR3 nucleotides: TGTGCCAGTAGTAGTTACGGACGAAACACGGGTCAGCCCCAGCATTTT.

V and J are TRBV7-9 and TRBJ2-7; D is possibly TRBD1 (5 bases). CDR1 SEHNR and CDR2 FQNEAQ come from the germline V gene (reference sequence). The CDR3 consists of 13 residues. The germline V and J ends were trimmed by 4 bases and 7 bases, with 14 bases remaining between them. CDR3 DNA: TGTGCCAGCAGCTACAACAGCCAGGGTGAGCAGTACTTC. Amino acid sequence: CASSYNSQGEQYF.

The chain joins TRBV5-1 to TRBJ1-5; 8 positions match TRBD1. Germline loops: CDR1 SGHRS, CDR2 YFSETQ. There are 14 residues in the CDR3. V dropped 4 bases and J dropped 2; count of bases not matched to a gene: 2. The CDR3 bases are TGCGCCAGCAGCACAGGGGGAGGCAATCAGCCCCAGCATTTT. Translation: CASSTGGGNQPQHF.

The rearrangement links TRBV5-1 to TRBJ1-1; no clear D gene. CDR1 is SGHRS and CDR2 is YFSETQ in the germline V gene. CDR3 length: 15 residues. The V end was cut by 1 base, the J end by 0 bases, with 10 bases between. The CDR3 region has the DNA TGCGCCAGCAGCTTGACCGGGGAACTGAACACTGAAGCTTTCTTT. Translating gives CASSLTGELNTEAFF.

The chain joins TRBV7-2 to TRBJ2-4; D is uncertain. The V and J ends lost 1 base and 7 bases respectively, with 23 bases between them. CDR1 SGHTA and CDR2 FQGNSA come from the germline V gene. The CDR3 runs 18 residues. CDR3 coding DNA: TGTGCCAGCAGCTTAGATCTTCAGCGCCGCGATATAGGGAACATTCAGTACTTC. Amino acids: CASSLDLQRRDIGNIQYF.